This T cell receptor (beta chain) came from a study of blood T cells in healthy people across ages. The V and J ends lost 4 bases and 1 base respectively, with 14 bases between them. The V gene's germline CDR1 is SGHRS and CDR2 YFSETQ. This CDR3 has 15 amino acids. For the second PCR, which ran for roughly 7 to 11 cycles, a sample-barcoded 5' primer and a J-beta primer mix were used. Each cDNA molecule, via a template-switch adaptor with 12 random nucleotides, was tagged. TCRdb processed the 5' RACE reads anew with MiXCR; each CDR3 protein has one entry. The data hold about 1.4 million distinct CDR3 sequences, with approximately 59% observed a single time. Study conclusions and caveats: Reliance upon unsorted PBMCs precluded definitive naive versus antigen-experienced comparison.

Regarding this clonotype: What it recognizes is unknown.

The donors, healthy Caucasians from Russia, were aged 6 to 90. Sequenced: blood. The TCR originated in a man between 18 and 29 years old in good health. The chain has TRBV5-1 and TRBJ1-1, with a weak D call TRBD1 (5 bases). The CDR3 region has the DNA TGCGCCAGCAGCAGGGGTTCCGGGTCGAACACTGAAGCTTTCTTT. Its translation: CASSRGSGSNTEAFF.